This TCR beta chain is from a study of T cell responses to AZD1222 COVID-19 vaccine. Study results and caveats: With dominance at 160-218 and 743-854, vaccine-associated CD4 TCRs spanned spike. Only 5 to 7 AZD1222 recipients were seropositive at baseline.

A word on this clone: Its matching antigen is unknown.

The CDR3 spans 19 residues. With 0 bases clipped from V and 3 bases from J, the junction kept 14 bases outside the gene matches. Germline CDR1 is LGHNA and CDR2 is YSLEER. Sequencing used immunoSEQ multiplex PCR; TCRdb keeps in-frame clones, though not all of them. The sample has roughly 110,000 clones, 87% seen once. This TCR was recovered from an adult who received the AZD1222 COVID-19 vaccine. The chain is built from TRBV4-3 and TRBJ2-7; 10 bases are a match to TRBD2. The sample in question was peripheral blood, obtained 28 days after the second AZD1222 dose. CDR3 protein: CASSQDPPLPGTSVYEQYF. Here the CDR3 DNA reads TGCGCCAGCAGCCAAGATCCCCCCCTCCCCGGGACTAGCGTCTACGAGCAGTACTTC.